This T cell receptor beta chain was documented in a study of blood T cell repertoires in COVID-19. Sequenced by immunoSEQ multiplex PCR; TCRdb stores in-frame clones only, minus some. The repertoire has fewer than 250,000 clones, roughly 84% of them found once; the top ten carry about 7%. Germline loops: CDR1 SGHRS, CDR2 YFSETQ. After removal of 5 bases from V and 4 bases from J, the junction contained 5 bases not matched to a gene. The CDR3 spans 14 residues. Enrollees, about 18 to 95 years old, lived in approximately 25 US areas. Sequencing input: PBMCs or T cells enriched from blood (not recorded which). This TCR was sampled from a woman between 40 and 55 years old who had recovered from COVID-19. This chain links TRBV5-1 with TRBJ1-5; 8 bases match TRBD1. CDR3 residues: CASRAGTGNQPQHF. CDR3 sequence (DNA): TGCGCCAGCAGGGCCGGGACAGGTAATCAGCCCCAGCATTTT.